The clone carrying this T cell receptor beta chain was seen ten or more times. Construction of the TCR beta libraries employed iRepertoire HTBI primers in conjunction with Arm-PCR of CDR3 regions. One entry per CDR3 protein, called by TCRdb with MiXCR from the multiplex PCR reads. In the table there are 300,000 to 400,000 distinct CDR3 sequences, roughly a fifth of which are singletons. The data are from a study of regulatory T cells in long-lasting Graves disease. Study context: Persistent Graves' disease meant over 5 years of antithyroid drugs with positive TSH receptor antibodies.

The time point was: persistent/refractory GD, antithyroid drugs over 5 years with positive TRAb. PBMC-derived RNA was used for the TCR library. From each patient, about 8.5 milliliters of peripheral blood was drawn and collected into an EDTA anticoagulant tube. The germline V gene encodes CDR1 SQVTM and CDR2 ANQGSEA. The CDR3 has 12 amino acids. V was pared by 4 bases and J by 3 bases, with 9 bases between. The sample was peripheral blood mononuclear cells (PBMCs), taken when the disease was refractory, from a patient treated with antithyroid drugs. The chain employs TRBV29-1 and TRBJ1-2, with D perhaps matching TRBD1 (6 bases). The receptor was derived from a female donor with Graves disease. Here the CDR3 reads CSVGYRDYGYTF. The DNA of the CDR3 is TGCAGCGTTGGGTACAGGGACTATGGCTACACCTTC.